The 19 T cell receptor beta chains given below trace back to one sample, sequenced in a study of shared clonotypes between healthy human individuals. Sequencing used immunoSEQ multiplex PCR; TCRdb keeps in-frame clones, though not all of them. This sample yields 2 million to 2.5 million clones, of which about 95% are seen a single time; 0.13% belongs to the top ten. Material: naive CD4+ T cells sorted from blood. The subset was: CD45RA+ positively selected. These receptors all come from a man between 18 and 29 years old in good health.

This clone was recorded once. V usage is TRBV5-4 and J usage is TRBJ2-7; D perhaps matches TRBD2 (6 bases). CDR1 is SGHNT and CDR2 is YYREEE in the germline V gene (reference sequence). The CDR3 runs 14 residues. V dropped 3 bases and J dropped 3 bases, with 13 bases sitting between them. The CDR3 loop reads CASSSQGLFYEQYF. The CDR3 nucleotides are TGTGCCAGCAGCTCCCAGGGACTGTTCTACGAGCAGTACTTC.

The chain is built from TRBV19 and TRBJ2-7; D is undetermined. The CDR3 is made up of 12 amino acids. V was clipped by 5 bases and J by 0 bases, with 5 bases between them. The germline V gene encodes CDR1 LNHDA and CDR2 SQIVND (reference sequence). Here the CDR3 DNA reads TGTGCCAGTAGTGAGCCCTCCTACGAGCAGTACTTC. It is translated as CASSEPSYEQYF. Full variable domain (missing parts from reference TRBV19 and TRBJ2-7): DGGITQSPKYLFRKEGQNVTLSCEQNLNHDAMYWYRQDPGQGLRLIYYSQIVNDFQKGDIAEGYSVSREKKESFPLTVTSAQKNPTAFYLCASSEPSYEQYFGPGTRLTVT.

The chain is built from TRBV7-3 and TRBJ2-2; D remains unclear. CDR1 and CDR2 from the germline V gene are SGHTA and FQGTGA. The CDR3 runs to 12 residues. The V and J ends lost 6 bases and 3 bases respectively, with 5 bases between them. The CDR3 region is CASRGDTGELFF. The DNA of the CDR3 is TGTGCCAGCAGGGGTGACACCGGGGAGCTGTTTTTT.

CDR3 nucleotide sequence: TGTGCCAGCAGCCCGGGACAGGGGGCGCGAGGAGACTATGGCTACACCTTC. Encoded protein: CASSPGQGARGDYGYTF. The chain couples TRBV7-9 to TRBJ1-2; the match to TRBD1 covers 12 bases. With V trimmed by 5 bases and J by 3 bases, 10 bases remained unmatched. CDR3 size: 17 residues. CDR1 is SEHNR, CDR2 FQNEAQ, per germline (reference sequence).

This chain uses TRBV5-4 with TRBJ1-2, with 9 bases lining up with TRBD1. The V gene end was trimmed by 0 bases and the J gene end by 2 bases; junction bases not matched to a gene: 14. Germline-derived CDR1 and CDR2 are SGHNT and YYREEE (reference sequence). The CDR3 sequence is 19 residues long. Here the CDR3 DNA reads TGTGCCAGCAGCTTGGAGTTGGGACAGGGCAAAGGTGGGAACTATGGCTACACCTTC. Translated, it gives CASSLELGQGKGGNYGYTF. Supplemented by reference TRBV5-4 and TRBJ1-2, the full variable domain reads ETGVTQSPTHLIKTRGQQVTLRCSSQSGHNTVSWYQQALGQGPQFIFQYYREEENGRGNFPPRFSGLQFPNYSSELNVNALELDDSALYLCASSLELGQGKGGNYGYTFGSGTRLTVV.

The rearrangement links TRBV7-2 to TRBJ2-7; D remains unclear. The V and J ends lost 0 bases and 5 bases respectively, with 8 bases between them. Germline V gene data show CDR1 as SGHTA and CDR2 as FQGNSA. The CDR3 is made up of 13 amino acids. DNA of the CDR3: TGTGCCAGCAGCTTAGCAGGGCAAGACGAGCAGTACTTC. Amino acids: CASSLAGQDEQYF.

As to this clone: A read error may explain this, as a much larger clone is one base away. Other DNA sequences in the sample encode the same CDR3. The chain combines TRBV4-1 with TRBJ2-7; perhaps TRBD1 as D (5 bases). The CDR3 has 15 residues. Germline V gene data show CDR1 as MGHRA and CDR2 as YSYEKL. This chain's CDR3 is CASSQGQGYTYEQYF. CDR3 sequence (DNA): TGCGCCAGCAGCCAAGGGCAGGGCTATACCTACGAGCAATACTTC.

The gene calls are TRBV28 and TRBJ2-7; 8 positions agree with TRBD2. Germline assignment: CDR1 MDHEN and CDR2 SYDVKM. Germline trimming cut 2 bases from V and 2 bases from J; bases unmatched to any gene: 8. The CDR3 spans 16 residues. CDR3 sequence: CASSLNQGGGPYEQYF. CDR3 sequence (DNA): TGTGCCAGCAGTTTAAATCAGGGCGGGGGGCCCTACGAGCAGTACTTC.

With respect to this clone: This same CDR3 is encoded by further DNA sequences in the sample. V is TRBV29-1 and J is TRBJ2-7; perhaps TRBD1 as D (6 bases). The germline gives CDR1 SQVTM, CDR2 ANQGSEA. This CDR3 contains 12 residues. Trimming took 4 bases from V and 2 from J, leaving 9 bases between them. CDR3 protein: CSVAQGTYEQYF. The CDR3 region has the DNA TGCAGCGTTGCACAGGGCACCTACGAGCAGTACTTC.

The gene calls are TRBV13 and TRBJ1-5; D gene ambiguous. The V gene's germline CDR1 is PRHDT and CDR2 FYEKMQ (reference sequence). With 5 bases removed from V and 2 bases from J, the gap between germline ends came to 7 bases. This CDR3 comprises 13 residues. CDR3 in DNA: TGTGCCAGCAGCCTGGACCGCAATCAGCCCCAGCATTTT. Amino acid sequence: CASSLDRNQPQHF.

The chain has TRBV30 and TRBJ1-2; TRBD1 aligns across 8 bases. The CDR3 is 14 amino acids. CDR1 GTSNPN and CDR2 SVGIG come from the germline V gene (reference sequence). The V gene end was trimmed by 4 bases and the J gene end by 7 bases; junction bases not matched to a gene: 11. CDR3 region: CAWTEGGRGLGYTF. Written as DNA, the CDR3 is TGTGCCTGGACCGAAGGAGGCAGGGGGCTTGGCTACACCTTC.

CDR3 bases: TGTGCCAGCAGCGTAGGGGGGCGTAACACCGGGGAGCTGTTTTTT. This gives the protein CASSVGGRNTGELFF. V and J are TRBV9 and TRBJ2-2; TRBD1 is a possible D gene (6 bases). Germline loops: CDR1 SGDLS, CDR2 YYNGEE. This CDR3 has 15 residues. V was clipped by 0 bases and J by 2 bases, with 8 bases between them.

V and J are TRBV7-3 and TRBJ1-1; TRBD1 aligns across 10 bases. The CDR3 runs to 14 residues. V shed 5 bases and J 2 bases; nucleotides not matched to a gene: 2. Germline V gives CDR1 SGHTA, CDR2 FQGTGA. CDR3 sequence reads: CASSRQGANTEAFF. The CDR3 nucleotides are TGTGCCAGCAGCCGACAGGGGGCCAACACTGAAGCTTTCTTT.

The chain employs TRBV6-5 and TRBJ2-5; TRBD2 might be the D (5 bases). Germline V CDR1 and CDR2: MNHEY, SVGAGI. Trimming shortened V by 9 bases and J by 6 bases, and 23 bases separated the two germline ends. This CDR3 contains 15 residues. CDR3: CARTGPEDSLKTQYF. CDR3 coding DNA: TGTGCCAGGACCGGCCCGGAGGACTCCTTGAAGACCCAGTACTTC.

V usage is TRBV12-5 and J usage is TRBJ1-2; TRBD1 aligns across 8 bases. The CDR3 spans 16 residues. Germline V gene lookup returns CDR1 LGHNT and CDR2 FRNRAP. V shed 2 bases, J shed 3 bases, and the junction held 8 bases outside the gene matches. This CDR3 is CASGLRMDREHYGYTF. CDR3 DNA: TGTGCTAGTGGTTTGAGGATGGACAGGGAACACTATGGCTACACCTTC.

The J gene is TRBJ2-7, the V gene TRBV7-9, with D tentatively TRBD1 (5 bases). Germline assignment: CDR1 SEHNR and CDR2 FQNEAQ (reference sequence). The CDR3 sequence is 15 residues long. V lost 1 base to trimming and J lost 1 base, with 11 bases between them. This chain's CDR3 is CASSLGAGKSYEQYF. For the CDR3, the DNA is TGTGCCAGCAGCTTAGGAGCAGGGAAATCCTACGAGCAGTACTTC. Drawing the rest from reference TRBV7-9 and TRBJ2-7, the complete variable domain is DTGVSQNPRHKITKRGQNVTFRCDPISEHNRLYWYRQTLGQGPEFLTYFQNEAQLEKSRLLSDRFSAERPKGSFSTLEIQRTEQGDSAMYLCASSLGAGKSYEQYFGPGTRLTVT.

The chain combines TRBV11-2 with TRBJ2-2; TRBD2 agrees at 11 bases. CDR3 length equals 18 residues. Germline V gene sequence: CDR1 SGHAT, CDR2 FQNNGV. The trim removed 1 base at V and 5 bases at J, leaving 9 bases unmatched. The CDR3 here is CASSLGALAGVGTGELFF. In nucleotides, the CDR3 is TGTGCCAGCAGCTTAGGTGCACTAGCGGGAGTGGGTACCGGGGAGCTGTTTTTT.

This clone was found once. This chain links TRBV11-2 with TRBJ1-1; D uncertain. Deletions cut 7 bases from V and 1 base from J, with 10 bases between. This CDR3 is built from 13 residues. The germline CDR1 and CDR2 sequences are SGHAT and FQNNGV. The CDR3 is CASTLASNTEAFF. CDR3 bases: TGTGCCAGCACCTTGGCCTCGAACACTGAAGCTTTCTTT.

The rearrangement links TRBV5-1 to TRBJ2-3; perhaps TRBD2 as D (5 bases). CDR1 and CDR2 (germline): SGHRS, YFSETQ. This CDR3 is built from 15 residues. V lost 3 bases to trimming and J lost 2 bases, with 13 bases between them. In nucleotides, the CDR3 is TGCGCCAGCAGCTCGGACGGGAAAAACACAGATACGCAGTATTTT. It codes for CASSSDGKNTDTQYF.